These T cell receptor beta chains were read from a single sample in a study of T-cell memory formation after mild COVID-19. TCRdb re-derived calls from the 5' RACE reads in MiXCR, one entry per CDR3 protein. The data hold 550,000 to 600,000 distinct CDR3 sequences, with 15% to 20% observed a single time. Sample: PBMCs or a T cell subset sorted from them (not recorded which). These receptors all come from an adult woman who had mild COVID-19 (a few samples of this study predate the infection). Cell type and time point are not known. Each CDR3 is given with its conserved first and last residue. D genes are given only for firm matches. Not all rows give a size; the values are once, few, many and, for expanded clones, a class.

few,TRBD2,14,TRBJ2-2,TRBV7-3,CASSLFSGGAELFF,TGTGCCAGCAGCTTATTCAGCGGGGGGGCGGAGCTGTTTTTT
many,NA,11,TRBJ2-7,TRBV7-9,CASSLYGEQYF,TGTGCCAGCAGCTTATATGGCGAGCAGTACTTC
few,NA,12,TRBJ2-1,TRBV19,CASTSYRNEQFF,TGTGCCAGTACATCTTACAGGAATGAGCAGTTCTTC
NA,NA,13,TRBJ2-7,TRBV5-1,CASSLEGSTKQYF,TGCGCCAGCAGCTTGGAGGGATCCACTAAGCAGTACTTC
few,NA,14,TRBJ2-2,TRBV4-1,CASSQAGSSGELFF,TGCGCCAGCAGCCAAGCAGGGTCGTCGGGGGAGCTGTTTTTT
few,TRBD1,15,TRBJ2-7,TRBV6-5,CASSYSATGVGEQYF,TGTGCCAGCAGTTACTCGGCGACAGGGGTTGGCGAGCAGTACTTC
NA,NA,16,TRBJ2-7,TRBV18,CASSLGPLTLTYEQYF,TGTGCCAGCTCACTCGGGCCCTTAACTTTAACCTACGAGCAGTACTTC
NA,TRBD2,13,TRBJ2-7,TRBV9,CASGSGATYEQYF,TGTGCGAGTGGTAGCGGGGCAACCTACGAGCAGTACTTC
many,NA,13,TRBJ2-1,TRBV11-2,CASSLVGGGEQFF,TGTGCCAGCAGCTTAGTCGGTGGTGGCGAGCAGTTCTTC
few,NA,14,TRBJ1-1,TRBV5-1,CASSLEVLNTEAFF,TGCGCCAGCAGCTTGGAGGTCCTAAACACTGAAGCTTTCTTT
many,NA,16,TRBJ2-7,TRBV9,CASSPLVPATLYEQYF,TGTGCCAGCAGCCCCCTTGTCCCCGCCACCCTCTACGAGCAGTACTTC
NA,NA,13,TRBJ2-4,TRBV20-1,CSASVAGKNIQYF,TGCAGTGCTAGCGTGGCGGGGAAAAACATTCAGTACTTC
NA,TRBD1,16,TRBJ2-3,TRBV27,CASSALTGYRTDTQYF,TGTGCCAGCAGTGCCCTGACAGGGTACCGCACAGATACGCAGTATTTT
NA,TRBD2,14,TRBJ2-1,TRBV7-3,CASSLSGGVNEQFF,TGTGCCAGCAGCTTAAGTGGGGGGGTCAATGAGCAGTTCTTC
NA,NA,12,TRBJ2-1,TRBV29-1,CSVEDQGYEQFF,TGCAGCGTTGAAGATCAGGGGTACGAGCAGTTCTTC
NA,NA,16,TRBJ1-2,TRBV3-1,CASSQDLIRGPDGYTF,TGTGCCAGCAGCCAAGATCTGATCCGTGGACCGGATGGCTACACCTTC
few,TRBD2,19,TRBJ2-3,TRBV2,CASSEAGGPLLSSTDTQYF,TGTGCCAGCAGTGAGGCGGGAGGGCCCCTCCTCTCTAGCACAGATACGCAGTATTTT
few,NA,12,TRBJ2-3,TRBV5-1,CASAEGSDTQYF,TGCGCCAGTGCGGAAGGGTCAGATACGCAGTATTTT
few,NA,11,TRBJ2-7,TRBV29-1,CSVVHHYEQYF,TGCAGCGTTGTCCACCACTACGAGCAGTACTTC
NA,NA,16,TRBJ1-2,TRBV6-7,CASSYGFKGIKDGYTF,TGTGCCAGCAGTTACGGGTTTAAGGGAATAAAGGATGGCTACACCTTC
few,NA,15,TRBJ1-5,TRBV12-3/TRBV12-4,CASSSTVNPNQPQHF,TGTGCCAGCAGTTCGACAGTTAACCCCAATCAGCCCCAGCATTTT
few,TRBD1,15,TRBJ2-7,TRBV11-2,CASTGQRTGGFEQYF,TGTGCCAGCACCGGTCAGCGGACAGGGGGCTTCGAGCAGTACTTC
few,TRBD2,16,TRBJ2-5,TRBV12-3/TRBV12-4,CASSPPGTSGPGTQYF,TGTGCCAGCAGTCCGCCCGGGACTAGCGGGCCTGGGACCCAGTACTTC
many,NA,15,TRBJ2-1,TRBV5-1,CASSLMSGAVNEQFF,TGCGCCAGCAGCTTGATGTCGGGAGCCGTGAATGAGCAGTTCTTC
NA,NA,15,TRBJ2-7,TRBV12-2,CASRSVLGGRHEQYF,TGTGCAAGTCGCTCAGTTTTGGGGGGGCGGCACGAGCAGTACTTC
NA,TRBD2,19,TRBJ2-6,TRBV19,CASSIGPPAGVSGANVLTF,TGTGCCAGTAGTATAGGCCCTCCAGCGGGAGTCTCCGGGGCCAACGTCCTGACTTTC
NA,NA,14,TRBJ2-5,TRBV20-1,CSARKGGPRETQYF,TGCAGTGCTAGGAAAGGAGGGCCGAGGGAGACCCAGTACTTC
NA,TRBD1,16,TRBJ2-7,TRBV6-6,CASSSGQGQKSYEQYF,TGTGCCAGCAGTTCAGGGCAGGGACAGAAATCCTACGAGCAGTACTTC
many,TRBD2,15,TRBJ2-7,TRBV20-1,CSASTSGGFSYEQYF,TGCAGTGCTAGCACTAGCGGGGGGTTCTCCTACGAGCAGTACTTC
NA,NA,15,TRBJ1-6,TRBV6-5,CASSYHGVFQSPLHF,TGTGCCAGCAGTTACCACGGGGTGTTTCAGTCACCCCTCCACTTT